These T cell receptor beta chains were read from a single sample in a study of beta chain features in type 1 diabetes. Libraries were prepared by immunoSEQ multiplex PCR; TCRdb keeps only in-frame clonotypes and omits some of them. The repertoire consists of 860,000 or so clones, with roughly 17% occurring once and the leading ten covering 0.02% to 0.025%. Sequenced input: naive CD4+ T cells from blood. The receptors derive from a woman aged 18-29 years in good health. CDR3s include the opening cysteine and the closing phenylalanine or tryptophan. D genes are given only for firm matches. Size is stated for part of the rows, as once, few or many counts, or as a class when the clone is expanded.

v_gene: TRBV29-1; abundance: NA; j_gene: TRBJ2-7; d_gene: TRBD2; CDR3nt: TGCAGCGTTGCTAGCGGGAGCTCCTACGAGCAGTACTTC; CDR3aa: CSVASGSSYEQYF
v_gene: TRBV9; abundance: NA; j_gene: TRBJ1-1; d_gene: NA; CDR3nt: TGTGCCAGCAGCGTAGGCAGCGCCATGAACACTGAAGCTTTCTTT; CDR3aa: CASSVGSAMNTEAFF
v_gene: TRBV7-9; abundance: once; j_gene: TRBJ2-1; d_gene: NA; CDR3nt: TGTGCCAGCAGCTCAATAGCACTGGCCTCCTCCTACAATGAGCAGTTCTTC; CDR3aa: CASSSIALASSYNEQFF
v_gene: TRBV2; abundance: few; j_gene: TRBJ2-1; d_gene: NA; CDR3nt: TGTGCCAGCTGGGCGGGCGAGCCTCCGGTTCAGTTCTTC; CDR3aa: CASWAGEPPVQFF
v_gene: TRBV19; abundance: NA; j_gene: TRBJ1-5; d_gene: TRBD1; CDR3nt: TGTGCCAGTAAGGGGGCAGCGGGCCAGCCCCAGCATTTT; CDR3aa: CASKGAAGQPQHF
v_gene: TRBV10-3; abundance: few; j_gene: TRBJ1-2; d_gene: TRBD1; CDR3nt: TGTGCCATCAGCCGGACAGGCTATGATGGCTACACCTTC; CDR3aa: CAISRTGYDGYTF
v_gene: TRBV6-6; abundance: NA; j_gene: TRBJ2-5; d_gene: TRBD1; CDR3nt: TGTGCCAGCAGTTACTTCGGTGGACAGGCGAGGGAGACCCAGTACTTC; CDR3aa: CASSYFGGQARETQYF
v_gene: TRBV7-2; abundance: few; j_gene: TRBJ2-4; d_gene: NA; CDR3nt: TGTGCCAGCAGCTTAAGACAGCCCCCGAACATTCAGTACTTC; CDR3aa: CASSLRQPPNIQYF
v_gene: TRBV5-1; abundance: NA; j_gene: TRBJ2-7; d_gene: TRBD1; CDR3nt: TGCGCCAGCAGCTTTTGGACAGGGACCTACGAGCAGTACTTC; CDR3aa: CASSFWTGTYEQYF
v_gene: TRBV7-2; abundance: NA; j_gene: TRBJ2-3; d_gene: NA; CDR3nt: TGTGCCAGCAGCTTAGTTGGGTCCGGGAGCACAGATACGCAGTATTTT; CDR3aa: CASSLVGSGSTDTQYF
v_gene: TRBV6-5; abundance: NA; j_gene: TRBJ1-2; d_gene: NA; CDR3nt: TGTGCCAGCAGTTATCCGGCTCGGGGCGGGGGCTACACCTTC; CDR3aa: CASSYPARGGGYTF
v_gene: TRBV2; abundance: NA; j_gene: TRBJ2-3; d_gene: TRBD2; CDR3nt: TGTGCCAGCAAACTTGGACTAGCGGCCTTCCCAGATACGCAGTATTTT; CDR3aa: CASKLGLAAFPDTQYF
v_gene: TRBV6-5; abundance: NA; j_gene: TRBJ1-5; d_gene: NA; CDR3nt: TGTGCCAGCAGTTACAGGGTTAATCAGCCCCAGCATTTT; CDR3aa: CASSYRVNQPQHF
v_gene: TRBV4-2; abundance: few; j_gene: TRBJ2-7; d_gene: TRBD2; CDR3nt: TGTGCCAGCAGCCAAGCGAACCTAGCGGGCGAGCAGTACTTC; CDR3aa: CASSQANLAGEQYF